A single sample gave rise to the 15 T cell receptor beta chains below, sequenced in a study of T cell repertoires in cytomegalovirus infection. MiXCR, applied by TCRdb to the reads, yields one record per CDR3 protein. The data show about 890,000 distinct CDR3 sequences, roughly 30% seen once. Their antigen targets remain unknown. The sample in question was cultured CD8+ T cells from PBMCs, obtained from culture after CMV antigen stimulation. These receptors were collected from a human donor in good health (CMV status not recorded). Some clones in this sample may be carry-over from other donors' samples.

This sequence joins TRBV12-3 or TRBV12-4 and TRBJ1-2; possibly TRBD1 for D (5 bases). V was clipped by 7 bases and J by 4 bases, with 13 bases between them. CDR3 length: 13 amino acids. This chain's CDR3 is CASTHGGGYGYTF. Here the CDR3 DNA reads TGTGCCAGCACCCACGGGGGGGGCTATGGCTACACCTTC.

The CDR3 nucleotides are TGTGCCATCAGGACGGGACGGGATTCACCCCTCCACTTT. Translating it yields CAIRTGRDSPLHF. The chain links TRBV10-3 to TRBJ1-6; a weak D match, TRBD1 (5 bases). CDR1 ENHRY and CDR2 SYGVKD come from the germline V gene. Trimming pared 6 bases from V and 8 bases from J, leaving 11 bases between. This CDR3 is 13 amino acids long.

The chain links TRBV19 to TRBJ2-7; D is unclear. Per germline, CDR1 LNHDA and CDR2 SQIVND (reference sequence). V dropped 10 bases and J dropped 0 bases, with 16 bases sitting between them. This CDR3 region has 14 residues. The DNA for the CDR3 is TGTGCCATCACTTCGGGTGTTAGCTCCTACGAGCAGTACGTC. As protein: CAITSGVSSYEQYV.

This clonotype was counted ten times or more. V usage is TRBV7-2 and J usage is TRBJ2-5; TRBD1 matches 10 bases. V lost 5 bases and J lost 5; bases outside the gene matches: 8. This CDR3 has 15 residues. Per the germline V gene, CDR1 is SGHTA and CDR2 is FQGNSA. CDR3 DNA: TGTGCCAGCAGCCCAGGACAGGGGGTGTGGGAGACCCAGTACTTC. It is translated as CASSPGQGVWETQYF.

This clonotype was seen repeatedly, ten times or more. This sequence joins TRBV25-1 and TRBJ2-7; no firm D call. Germline assignment: CDR1 MGHDK and CDR2 SYGVNS. Trimming pared 1 base from V and 6 bases from J, leaving 7 bases between. The CDR3 is made up of 12 amino acids. Here the CDR3 DNA reads TGTGCCAGCAGTGAATCCGATTGCGAGCAGTACGTC. Protein: CASSESDCEQYV.

This clonotype has ten or more counts. This chain joins TRBV27 and TRBJ1-6; D remains ambiguous. V was trimmed by 6 bases and J by 3 bases, leaving 6 bases between them. Germline CDR1 MNHEY, CDR2 SMNVEV (reference sequence). The CDR3 has 13 residues. DNA of the CDR3: TGTGCCAGCAGGGGAAACTATAATTCACCCCTCCACTTT. Its translation: CASRGNYNSPLHF.

The rearrangement links TRBV10-3 to TRBJ2-7; TRBD1 aligns across 7 bases. After removal of 6 bases from V and 2 bases from J, the junction contained 7 bases not matched to a gene. Per germline, CDR1 ENHRY and CDR2 SYGVKD. CDR3 size: 14 residues. The CDR3 sequence: CAISSSDRAYEQYF. For the CDR3, the DNA is TGTGCCATCAGCTCCTCCGACAGGGCCTACGAGCAGTACTTC.

V usage is TRBV6-8 and J usage is TRBJ2-1; 7 bases agree with TRBD1. The CDR3 totals 17 residues. Unmatched junction bases numbered 10, after V lost 4 bases and J lost 1 base. Germline V CDR1 and CDR2: MNHGY, SAAAGT. The CDR3, as DNA: TGTGCCAGCAGTTCCTTCACCGACAGGGAGTCCTACAATGAGCAGTTCTTC. Its translation is CASSSFTDRESYNEQFF.

This clonotype was counted many times. The CDR3 loop is CASSLPSDRFQYF. The CDR3 bases are TGTGCCAGCAGTTTACCGTCGGACAGATTTCAGTACTTC. The genes are TRBV12-3 or TRBV12-4 and TRBJ2-4, with a possible D match to TRBD1 (6 bases). V was clipped by 2 bases and J by 11 bases, with 13 bases between them. The CDR3 consists of 13 residues.

Details on this clonotype: A single base separates this from a much larger clone, so it may be a read error. CDR3 sequence reads: CVSRTQGTEAFF. CDR3 coding DNA: TGTGTCAGCCGAACCCAGGGCACTGAAGCTTTCTTT. The genes are TRBV7-9 and TRBJ1-1; D might be TRBD1 (5 bases). Germline CDR1 and CDR2: SEHNR and FQNEAQ (reference sequence). The CDR3 has 12 amino acids.

The V gene is TRBV19, the J gene TRBJ2-5; D not resolved. The germline CDR1 and CDR2 sequences are LNHDA and SQIVND (reference sequence). V lost 5 bases and J 1 base, leaving 14 bases between the germline ends. This CDR3 spans 15 amino acids. CDR3 protein: CASSFGSLPQETQYF. In DNA form, the CDR3 reads TGTGCCAGTAGTTTCGGATCTTTACCCCAAGAGACCCAGTACTTC. The whole variable domain, filled in from reference TRBV19 and TRBJ2-5, reads DGGITQSPKYLFRKEGQNVTLSCEQNLNHDAMYWYRQDPGQGLRLIYYSQIVNDFQKGDIAEGYSVSREKKESFPLTVTSAQKNPTAFYLCASSFGSLPQETQYFGPGTRLLVL.

This clonotype was observed a handful of times. This chain uses TRBV6-4 with TRBJ2-5; D possibly matches TRBD1 or TRBD2 (5 bases each). The CDR3 length is 12 residues. V lost 10 bases, J lost 3 bases, and 12 bases lay in between. Germline V gene lookup returns CDR1 MRHNA and CDR2 SNTAGT. Here the CDR3 DNA reads TGTGCCAAGGGACCTTTGAAAGAGACCCAGTACTTC. Translating gives CAKGPLKETQYF.

The rearrangement links TRBV20-1 to TRBJ2-1; TRBD2 is a possible D gene (6 bases). Germline CDR1 DFQATT, CDR2 SNEGSKA (reference sequence). CDR3 length: 15 residues. Trimming removed 4 bases at V and 10 bases at J, with 23 bases between. The CDR3 spells CSANSVSGGWREQFF. For the CDR3, the DNA is TGCAGTGCTAATAGTGTTAGTGGGGGGTGGCGGGAGCAGTTCTTC.

This clonotype was observed a few times. The rearrangement uses TRBV2 and TRBJ2-1; 7 positions agree with TRBD1. The length of the CDR3 is 14 residues. J lost 9 bases, V lost 3 bases, and 8 bases had no gene match. Germline CDR1 and CDR2: SNHLY and FYNNEI. The CDR3 reads CASSEWQGQIEQFF. The CDR3 region has the DNA TGTGCCAGCAGTGAGTGGCAGGGACAGATTGAGCAGTTCTTC.

Only a few counts were recorded for this clonotype. The chain couples TRBV14 to TRBJ2-1; no firm D call. The germline CDR1 and CDR2 sequences are SGHDN and FVKESK. This CDR3 is 12 amino acids long. Trimming removed 4 bases at V and 7 bases at J, with 8 bases between. The CDR3 DNA follows: TGTGCCAGCAGCCCCTTTATTAATGAGCAGTTCTTC. It encodes CASSPFINEQFF.